The 31 T cell receptor beta chains given below trace back to one sample, sequenced in a study of PD-1 blockade in classical Hodgkin lymphoma. As to time point: cycle 4 day 1 (C4D1), after around six weeks of nivolumab. All patients experienced relapse after autologous stem cell transplantation, and brentuximab vedotin exposure was variable. Libraries were prepared by immunoSEQ multiplex PCR; TCRdb keeps only in-frame clonotypes and omits some of them. The sample lists some 58,000 clones; about 90% were seen once. Specimen: peripheral blood mononuclear cells (PBMCs), collected before the fourth cycle of nivolumab. All receptors derive from a human donor with classical Hodgkin lymphoma.

The V call is TRBV7-6, the J call TRBJ1-2; no definite D call. Trimming removed 1 base at V and 4 bases at J, with 13 bases between. Germline V gene sequence: CDR1 SGHVS, CDR2 FNYEAQ. This CDR3 region has 15 residues. DNA of the CDR3: TGTGCCAGCAGCTTAGGACCGCAAGCTGGCTATGGCTACACCTTC. Protein product: CASSLGPQAGYGYTF.

In this sample, this clone turned up once. V usage is TRBV15 and J usage is TRBJ1-4; 7 bases agree with TRBD1. V gave up 0 bases and J gave up 2 bases; unmatched junction bases: 3. Germline V gene data show CDR1 as LNHNV and CDR2 as YYDKDF (reference sequence). CDR3 length: 16 residues. CDR3 sequence (DNA): TGTGCCACCAGCAGAGAACCGGGACAGACTAATGAAAAACTGTTTTTT. Encoded protein: CATSREPGQTNEKLFF.

The rearrangement joins TRBV14 to TRBJ2-3; no reliable D call. CDR1 and CDR2 from the germline V gene are SGHDN and FVKESK. This CDR3 has 20 amino acids. V was trimmed by 0 bases and J by 2 bases, leaving 24 bases between them. The CDR3 region is CASSQDAQVFIFNDTDTQYF. The CDR3 bases are TGTGCCAGCAGCCAAGACGCGCAGGTTTTTATCTTTAATGACACAGATACGCAGTATTTT.

The chain uses TRBV6-1 and TRBJ2-1, with D possibly being TRBD2 (6 bases). V lost 3 bases and J lost 1, with 16 bases in between. Germline V gives CDR1 MNHNS, CDR2 SASEGT. The CDR3 is made up of 17 amino acids. Here the CDR3 reads CASSEGAGPISYNEQFF. Written as DNA, the CDR3 is TGTGCCAGCAGTGAGGGAGCGGGCCCGATTTCCTACAATGAGCAGTTCTTC.

The chain links TRBV30 to TRBJ1-6; D call uncertain. The CDR3 covers 13 residues. Germline loops: CDR1 GTSNPN, CDR2 SVGIG (reference sequence). Trimming removed 0 bases from V and 7 bases from J, with 7 bases in between. The CDR3 coding sequence is TGTGCCTGGAGTGTTACATACAATTCACCCCTCCACTTT. Its translation: CAWSVTYNSPLHF.

This chain uses TRBV30 with TRBJ1-1, with 9 bases lining up with TRBD1. CDR1 and CDR2 (germline): GTSNPN, SVGIG (reference sequence). After removal of 4 bases from V and 3 bases from J, the junction contained 6 bases not matched to a gene. The CDR3 contains 14 residues. This CDR3 reads CAWKVRDRDTEAFF. CDR3 in DNA: TGTGCCTGGAAGGTTCGGGACAGGGACACTGAAGCTTTCTTT. Complete variable domain (other parts from reference TRBV30 and TRBJ1-1): SQTIHQWPATLVQPVGSPLSLECTVEGTSNPNLYWYRQAAGRGLQLLFYSVGIGQISSEVPQNLSASRPQDRQFILSSKKLLLSDSGFYLCAWKVRDRDTEAFFGQGTRLTVV.

The chain employs TRBV7-2 and TRBJ2-6; weak D call: TRBD2 (6 bases). The CDR3 runs 16 residues. CDR1 is SGHTA and CDR2 is FQGNSA in the germline V gene. The germline V and J ends were trimmed by 2 bases and 1 base, with 9 bases remaining between them. CDR3 sequence (DNA): TGTGCCAGCAGCTTAATTGGAGGGTCTGGGGCCAACGTCCTGACTTTC. Translating it yields CASSLIGGSGANVLTF.

This chain uses TRBV4-1 with TRBJ1-6; D is ambiguous. The CDR3 length is 15 residues. Germline values: CDR1 MGHRA, CDR2 YSYEKL. With 3 bases removed from V and 0 bases from J, the gap between germline ends came to 6 bases. The CDR3 DNA is TGCGCCAGCAGCCAGGGAAGCTCCTATAATTCACCCCTCCACTTT. Residues: CASSQGSSYNSPLHF.

This sequence joins TRBV5-1 and TRBJ1-3, with no clear D. Germline V CDR1 and CDR2: SGHRS, YFSETQ. The CDR3 consists of 14 residues. V shed 3 bases and J shed 0 bases, with 7 bases lying between them. CDR3 nucleotides: TGCGCCAGCAGCTCTGGATCCTCTGGAAACACCATATATTTT. Amino acids: CASSSGSSGNTIYF. Supplemented by reference TRBV5-1 and TRBJ1-3, the full variable domain reads KAGVTQTPRYLIKTRGQQVTLSCSPISGHRSVSWYQQTPGQGLQFLFEYFSETQRNKGNFPGRFSGRQFSNSRSEMNVSTLELGDSALYLCASSSGSSGNTIYFGEGSWLTVV.

The gene calls are TRBV11-2 and TRBJ1-5; maybe TRBD1 (6 bases). V gave up 1 base and J gave up 0 bases, with 10 bases separating them. Germline V gene data show CDR1 as SGHAT and CDR2 as FQNNGV. This CDR3 is 16 amino acids long. CDR3 in amino acids: CASSLGTAYSNQPQHF. Here the CDR3 DNA reads TGTGCCAGCAGCTTAGGGACAGCGTATAGCAATCAGCCCCAGCATTTT.

This chain links TRBV4-2 with TRBJ1-3; unclear D gene. Trimming left V 11 bases short and J 2 bases short, with 10 bases between. This CDR3 spans 12 amino acids. The germline V gene has CDR1 LGHNA and CDR2 YNFKEQ. CDR3: CAGQGTGNTIYF. For the CDR3, the DNA is TGTGCCGGCCAAGGGACTGGAAACACCATATATTTT.

This chain links TRBV6-5 with TRBJ2-5, with TRBD2 as a possible D gene (5 bases). The CDR3 totals 15 residues. The V end was cut by 2 bases, the J end by 5 bases, with 15 bases between. In germline, CDR1 is MNHEY, CDR2 SVGAGI. In nucleotides, the CDR3 is TGTGCCAGCAGTTACCCTCAGAGGGCAAGGGAGACCCAGTACTTC. This gives the protein CASSYPQRARETQYF.

The V and J genes are TRBV30 and TRBJ1-3; no definite D call. The CDR3 is 17 residues long. V was trimmed by 0 bases and J by 0 bases, leaving 15 bases between them. The germline CDR1 and CDR2 sequences are GTSNPN and SVGIG (reference sequence). The CDR3 region is CAWSVGPDWNSGNTIYF. The CDR3 bases are TGTGCCTGGAGTGTAGGGCCAGACTGGAACTCTGGAAACACCATATATTTT.

This chain joins TRBV5-1 and TRBJ2-3; 9 nucleotides agree with TRBD2. The CDR3 covers 18 residues. In germline, CDR1 is SGHRS, CDR2 YFSETQ. The junction had 9 bases not matched to a gene; V was cut back by 0 bases and J by 1 base. The CDR3 sequence: CASSLDSGGSPGTDTQYF. The CDR3 DNA sequence: TGCGCCAGCAGCTTGGATAGCGGGGGCTCCCCCGGCACAGATACGCAGTATTTT.

This chain joins TRBV4-2 and TRBJ2-2, with D perhaps matching TRBD1 (5 bases). The germline V gene has CDR1 LGHNA and CDR2 YNFKEQ. The CDR3 covers 17 residues. Trimming left V 2 bases short and J 0 bases short, with 13 bases between. CDR3 protein: CASSQLWGHTNTGELFF. The CDR3, as DNA: TGTGCCAGCAGCCAATTATGGGGCCACACGAACACCGGGGAGCTGTTTTTT.

V usage is TRBV2 and J usage is TRBJ1-6; D not certain. The length of the CDR3 is 14 residues. CDR1 is SNHLY and CDR2 is FYNNEI in the germline V gene. Trimming left V 6 bases short and J 8 bases short, with 14 bases between. The CDR3 loop reads CASRPRLRDSPLHF. Written as DNA, the CDR3 is TGTGCCAGCAGGCCTAGGCTAAGGGATTCACCCCTCCACTTT.

The chain carries TRBV10-3 and TRBJ2-2; 7 bases match TRBD1. This CDR3 spans 17 amino acids. Germline-derived CDR1 and CDR2 are ENHRY and SYGVKD. The V segment lost 7 bases and the J segment 1 base; nucleotides outside the gene matches: 12. CDR3 protein: CAITSLETGMNTGELFF. The CDR3 DNA reads TGTGCCATCACTTCTTTGGAGACAGGGATGAACACCGGGGAGCTGTTTTTT.

The rearrangement uses TRBV11-2 and TRBJ2-7, with D unresolved. In germline, CDR1 is SGHAT, CDR2 FQNNGV. The CDR3 contains 15 residues. V was cut by 4 bases and J by 4 bases, with 17 bases left in between. The chain's CDR3 is CASSYSRVIQYEQYF. Written as DNA, the CDR3 is TGTGCCAGCAGCTACTCCCGGGTAATTCAGTACGAGCAGTACTTC.

CDR3 DNA: TGCAGTGCTAAAAGCAATGAGCAGTTCTTC. Translating it yields CSAKSNEQFF. The chain has TRBV20-1 and TRBJ2-1; D gene ambiguous. Germline CDR1 is DFQATT and CDR2 is SNEGSKA (reference sequence). V lost 4 bases and J lost 6, with 4 bases in between. This CDR3 comprises 10 residues.

V and J are TRBV11-2 and TRBJ2-5; D is perhaps TRBD1 or TRBD2 (6 bases each). The CDR3 covers 15 residues. V lost 3 bases and J 5 bases, leaving 16 bases between the germline ends. Germline V lookup: CDR1 SGHAT, CDR2 FQNNGV. The CDR3 region has the DNA TGTGCCAGCAGCTTTAGTTTGGGGGGCGCGGAGACCCAGTACTTC. This translates into CASSFSLGGAETQYF.

The J gene is TRBJ1-5, the V gene TRBV6-1; the D gene is possibly TRBD1 (5 bases). This CDR3 comprises 14 residues. V dropped 4 bases and J dropped 4 bases, with 11 bases sitting between them. Germline CDR1 MNHNS, CDR2 SASEGT. The CDR3 region is CASSGTGGNQPQHF. The DNA for the CDR3 is TGTGCCAGCAGTGGGACGGGGGGGAATCAGCCCCAGCATTTT.

V usage is TRBV6-1 and J usage is TRBJ1-6, with TRBD1 identical over 9 bases. The trim removed 6 bases at V and 9 bases at J, leaving 9 bases unmatched. Germline V gives CDR1 MNHNS, CDR2 SASEGT. The CDR3 length is 15 residues. In DNA, the CDR3 is TGTGCCAGCAGGAAGGACAGGGGCCCAATTTCACCCCTCCACTTT. Protein product: CASRKDRGPISPLHF.

Only one count was recorded for this clone. The chain joins TRBV7-9 to TRBJ1-6, with D unresolved. From germline, CDR1 is SEHNR and CDR2 FQNEAQ (reference sequence). The CDR3 extends over 15 amino acids. The ends were cut back, 1 base at V and 7 bases at J, with 11 bases in the middle. The CDR3 region has the DNA TGTGCCAGCAGCTTAGAGTCCGACGGGAATTCACCCCTCCACTTT. As protein: CASSLESDGNSPLHF.

V and J are TRBV11-2 and TRBJ2-1; perhaps TRBD1 as D (5 bases). Germline V CDR1 and CDR2: SGHAT, FQNNGV. The CDR3 totals 15 residues. Trimming removed 5 bases at V and 6 bases at J, with 17 bases between. CDR3 DNA: TGTGCCAGCAGCCCTGGACGGGTTCAGGGCAATGAGCAGTTCTTC. This codes for CASSPGRVQGNEQFF.

The chain is built from TRBV19 and TRBJ1-1, with unresolved D. Germline lookup yields CDR1 LNHDA and CDR2 SQIVND (reference sequence). The V and J ends lost 0 bases and 2 bases respectively, with 19 bases between them. The CDR3 runs 18 residues. The CDR3 bases are TGTGCCAGTAGTATAGATCTGAGGGCAACGCTTCGAAACACTGAAGCTTTCTTT. It specifies CASSIDLRATLRNTEAFF.

The V call is TRBV27, the J call TRBJ2-2; no reliable D call. V was shortened by 2 bases and J by 5 bases, with 3 bases between the two germline ends. Germline loops: CDR1 MNHEY, CDR2 SMNVEV (reference sequence). The CDR3 has 12 residues. The CDR3 sequence is CASSLRTGELFF. CDR3 DNA: TGTGCCAGCAGTTTAAGAACCGGGGAGCTGTTTTTT.

The chain combines TRBV19 with TRBJ2-3; 10 nucleotides line up with TRBD2. CDR1 is LNHDA and CDR2 is SQIVND in the germline V gene (reference sequence). The CDR3 has 17 residues. V was pared by 1 base and J by 1 base, with 5 bases of the junction left unmatched. The CDR3 nucleotides are TGTGCCAGTAGTATAGTTGAGCTAGCGGGGGGCACAGATACGCAGTATTTT. It specifies CASSIVELAGGTDTQYF.

The V call is TRBV7-3, the J call TRBJ1-1; D is unclear. There are 20 residues in the CDR3. From germline, CDR1 is SGHTA and CDR2 FQGTGA. The V end was cut by 0 bases, the J end by 5 bases, with 28 bases between. The CDR3 DNA is TGTGCCAGCAGCTTAACGGGCGTAATGTTAAGTCTGAGGATTCCTACTGAAGCTTTCTTT. Its protein is CASSLTGVMLSLRIPTEAFF.

The chain is built from TRBV2 and TRBJ2-3, with D hard to call. The CDR3 length is 11 residues. Germline CDR1 SNHLY, CDR2 FYNNEI. Trimming took 8 bases from V and 6 from J, leaving 9 bases between them. The CDR3 DNA reads as TGTGCCAGCCTCAGGTCGGATACGCAGTATTTT. Its protein is CASLRSDTQYF.

V usage is TRBV5-4 and J usage is TRBJ2-7, with 7 bases fitting TRBD1. The V gene's germline CDR1 is SGHNT and CDR2 YYREEE (reference sequence). The CDR3 sequence is 14 residues long. V shed 0 bases, J shed 4 bases, and the junction held 4 bases outside the gene matches. CDR3 DNA sequence: TGTGCCAGCAGCTTGGCCGGCAGGGGGTACGAGCAGTACTTC. It codes for CASSLAGRGYEQYF.

This chain connects TRBV7-8 to TRBJ1-5; 9 nucleotides align to TRBD1. The CDR3 runs 16 residues. Germline CDR1 SGHVS, CDR2 FQNEAQ. V was clipped by 3 bases and J by 4 bases; unmatched bases: 7. The CDR3 protein is CASSLGTGYENQPQHF. The CDR3 DNA sequence: TGTGCCAGCAGCTTGGGGACAGGGTATGAGAATCAGCCCCAGCATTTT.